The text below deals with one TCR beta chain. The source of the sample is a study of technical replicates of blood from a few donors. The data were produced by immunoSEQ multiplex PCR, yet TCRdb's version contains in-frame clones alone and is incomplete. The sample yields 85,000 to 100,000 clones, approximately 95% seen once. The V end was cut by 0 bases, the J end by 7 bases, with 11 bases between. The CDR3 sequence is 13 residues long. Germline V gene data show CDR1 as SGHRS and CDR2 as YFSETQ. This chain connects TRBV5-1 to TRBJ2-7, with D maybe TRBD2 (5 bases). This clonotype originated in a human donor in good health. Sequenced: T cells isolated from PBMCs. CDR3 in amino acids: CASSLDLAREQYF. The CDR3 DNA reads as TGCGCCAGCAGCTTGGATTTAGCGCGGGAGCAGTACTTC.